This T cell receptor (beta chain) appears in the sequencing data of a study of blood T cell dynamics during melanoma immunotherapy. V was shortened by 7 bases and J by 2 bases, with 12 bases between the two germline ends. The CDR3 length is 14 residues. Germline lookup yields CDR1 SNHLY and CDR2 FYNNEI. Time point described: week 3, after first cycle of checkpoint inhibitor. At 12 weeks after first infusion, RECIST 1.1 defined response for most patients. Sequencing was performed with immunoSEQ multiplex PCR; in TCRdb, only in-frame clones are kept and a portion is missing. Here the sample spans roughly 12,000 clones, nearly 90% being singletons. This clone was seen just once.

The TCR sequence derives from a human donor with melanoma. The specimen was blood, collected from a patient treated with checkpoint blockade. The chain combines TRBV2 with TRBJ2-1, with a possible D match to TRBD2 (5 bases). The CDR3 sequence is CASNRLPTYNEQFF. The CDR3 region has the DNA TGTGCCAGCAACAGACTACCAACCTACAATGAGCAGTTCTTC.